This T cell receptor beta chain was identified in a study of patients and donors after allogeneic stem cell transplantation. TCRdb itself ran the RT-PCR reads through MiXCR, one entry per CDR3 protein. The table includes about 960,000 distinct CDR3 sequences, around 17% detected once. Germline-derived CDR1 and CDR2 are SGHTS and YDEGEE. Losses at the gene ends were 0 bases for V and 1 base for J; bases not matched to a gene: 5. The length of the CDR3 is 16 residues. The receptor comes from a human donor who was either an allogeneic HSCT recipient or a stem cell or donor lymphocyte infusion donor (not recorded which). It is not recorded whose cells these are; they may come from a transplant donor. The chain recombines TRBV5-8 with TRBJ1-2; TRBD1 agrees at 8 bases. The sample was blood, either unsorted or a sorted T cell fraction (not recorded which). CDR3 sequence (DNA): TGTGCCAGCAGCTTGGCCGGGACAGGCCTTAACTATGGCTACACCTTC. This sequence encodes CASSLAGTGLNYGYTF. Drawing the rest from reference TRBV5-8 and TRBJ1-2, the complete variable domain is EAGVTQSPTHLIKTRGQQATLRCSPISGHTSVYWYQQALGLGLQFLLWYDEGEERNRGNFPPRFSGRQFPNYSSELNVNALELEDSALYLCASSLAGTGLNYGYTFGSGTRLTVV.